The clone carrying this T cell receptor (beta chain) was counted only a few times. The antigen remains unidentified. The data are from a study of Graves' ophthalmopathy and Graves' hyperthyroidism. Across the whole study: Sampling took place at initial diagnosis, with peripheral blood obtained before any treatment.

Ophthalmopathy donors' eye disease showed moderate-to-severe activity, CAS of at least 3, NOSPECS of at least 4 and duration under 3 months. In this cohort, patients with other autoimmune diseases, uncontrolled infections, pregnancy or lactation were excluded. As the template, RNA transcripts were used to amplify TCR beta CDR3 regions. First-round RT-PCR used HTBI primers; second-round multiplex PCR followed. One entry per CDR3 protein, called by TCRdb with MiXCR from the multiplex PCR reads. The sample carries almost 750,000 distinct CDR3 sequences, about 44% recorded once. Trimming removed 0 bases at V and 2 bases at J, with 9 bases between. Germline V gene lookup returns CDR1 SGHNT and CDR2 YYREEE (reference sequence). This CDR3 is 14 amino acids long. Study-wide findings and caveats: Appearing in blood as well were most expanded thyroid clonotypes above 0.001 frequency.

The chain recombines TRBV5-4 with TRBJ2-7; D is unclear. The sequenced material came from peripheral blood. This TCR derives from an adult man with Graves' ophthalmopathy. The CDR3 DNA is TGTGCCAGCAGCTTGGTCGGGTCTGCCTACGAGCAGTACTTC. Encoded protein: CASSLVGSAYEQYF.